This TCR beta chain was observed in a study of blood T cell repertoires in COVID-19. Study information: T cells, B-cell-depleted T cells, or PBMCs provided the cDNA or gDNA that served as material.

Everyone who took part was about 18 to 89 years old, and they came from about 25 US areas. Which cohort a participant joined came from the clinical history participants gave. The CDR3 covers 17 residues. V was clipped by 4 bases and J by 10 bases, with 23 bases between them. The germline V gene has CDR1 LGHDT and CDR2 YNNKEL (reference sequence). In its sample, this clone was seen a few times. The assay was immunoSEQ multiplex PCR, and TCRdb's table has in-frame clones only and misses some. Seen here are about 81,000 clones, approximately 90% observed once, and the top ten hold 1.2%. The TCR originated in a woman between 50 and 59 years old with acute COVID-19. The specimen sequenced was PBMCs or T cells enriched from blood (not recorded which). J is TRBJ1-6 and V is TRBV3-1 (or the pseudogene TRBV3-2); maybe TRBD1 (6 bases). CDR3 region: CASSPRQAPAAGSPLHF. DNA for the CDR3: TGTGCCAGCAGCCCTAGACAGGCCCCGGCGGCAGGGTCACCCCTCCACTTT.